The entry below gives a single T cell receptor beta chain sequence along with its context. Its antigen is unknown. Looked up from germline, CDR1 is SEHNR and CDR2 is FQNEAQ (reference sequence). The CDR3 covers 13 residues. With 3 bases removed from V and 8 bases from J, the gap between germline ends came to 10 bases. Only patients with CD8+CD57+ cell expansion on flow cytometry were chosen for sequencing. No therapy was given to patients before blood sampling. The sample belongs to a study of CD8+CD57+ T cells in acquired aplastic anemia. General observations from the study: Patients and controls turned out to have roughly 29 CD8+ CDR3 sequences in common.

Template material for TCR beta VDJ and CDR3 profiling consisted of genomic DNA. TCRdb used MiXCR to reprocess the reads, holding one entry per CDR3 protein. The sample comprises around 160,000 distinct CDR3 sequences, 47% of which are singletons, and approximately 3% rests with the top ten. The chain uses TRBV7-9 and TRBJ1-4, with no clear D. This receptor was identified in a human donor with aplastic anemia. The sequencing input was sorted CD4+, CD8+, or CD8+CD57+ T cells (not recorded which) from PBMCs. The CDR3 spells CASSFGDLEKLFF. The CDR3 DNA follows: TGTGCCAGCAGCTTCGGGGATCTGGAAAAACTGTTTTTT.